The 23 T cell receptor beta chains given below trace back to one sample, sequenced in a study of Tregs in tolerant kidney transplant recipients. The method was immunoSEQ multiplex PCR; TCRdb's version includes in-frame clones alone and lacks a portion of them. The sample contains tens of thousands of clones, 80% to 95% of which appear only once. Recipients received nonmyeloablative bone marrow transplants from related graft donors, with transient mixed chimerism. The sequences come from CD4+ T cells from blood (PBMCs), collected 12 months after the transplant. The receptors originated from a human patient who received a combined kidney and bone marrow transplant. Some of the T cells might come from the graft donor.

The rearrangement uses TRBV6-5 and TRBJ2-7; 7 nucleotides match TRBD2. J was trimmed by 2 bases and V by 5 bases; bases with no gene match: 9. Looked up from germline, CDR1 is MNHEY and CDR2 is SVGAGI. The CDR3 spans 15 residues. CDR3 in DNA: TGTGCCAGCAGTCCGGAAGCGGGGACGACCTACGAGCAGTACTTC. As protein: CASSPEAGTTYEQYF.

In DNA form, the CDR3 reads TGTGCCTGGAGTCCTAGTTACGAGCAGTACTTC. Protein product: CAWSPSYEQYF. The chain couples TRBV30 to TRBJ2-7; no clear D. The CDR3 consists of 11 residues. Germline V lookup: CDR1 GTSNPN, CDR2 SVGIG (reference sequence). Trimming stripped 2 bases from V and 4 bases from J, with 6 bases between.

This clone occurred a few times. The chain couples TRBV6-6 to TRBJ2-7; tentatively, D is TRBD2 (6 bases). The CDR3 runs to 12 residues. In germline, CDR1 is MNHNY, CDR2 SVGAGI (reference sequence). The V and J ends lost 8 bases and 5 bases respectively, with 13 bases between them. CDR3 region: CASGRLGDEQYF. CDR3 DNA sequence: TGTGCCAGCGGGAGGCTGGGGGACGAGCAGTACTTC.

CDR3 protein: CASSEAWSSYEQYF. In nucleotides, the CDR3 is TGTGCCAGCAGTGAAGCTTGGAGCTCCTACGAGCAGTACTTC. V usage is TRBV6-1 and J usage is TRBJ2-7; unclear D gene. V lost 0 bases and J 0 bases, leaving 6 bases between the germline ends. The CDR3 is made up of 14 amino acids. Germline V gene sequence: CDR1 MNHNS, CDR2 SASEGT.

The chain joins TRBV9 to TRBJ2-5; 8 positions agree with TRBD1. V lost 4 bases and J lost 2; bases outside the gene matches: 10. Germline CDR1 and CDR2: SGDLS and YYNGEE. This CDR3 spans 16 amino acids. The chain's CDR3 is CASSPSAGQGQETQYF. The CDR3, as DNA: TGTGCCAGCAGCCCGAGTGCAGGACAGGGACAAGAGACCCAGTACTTC.

The rearrangement joins TRBV6-4 to TRBJ2-2; 12 positions agree with TRBD2. The CDR3 contains 18 residues. V shed 3 bases, J shed 0 bases, and the junction held 5 bases outside the gene matches. Germline CDR1 reads MRHNA; CDR2 reads SNTAGT. This CDR3 is CASSELAGGLANTGELFF. CDR3 coding DNA: TGTGCCAGCAGTGAACTAGCGGGAGGCCTGGCGAACACCGGGGAGCTGTTTTTT.

This chain connects TRBV5-1 to TRBJ2-3; 7 bases are shared with TRBD1. This CDR3 spans 13 amino acids. J lost 14 bases, V lost 0 bases, and 9 bases had no gene match. Germline CDR1 is SGHRS and CDR2 is YFSETQ. CDR3 DNA sequence: TGCGCCAGCAGCTTGGCCGAAGACAGGGTTCGGTATTTT. Translated, it gives CASSLAEDRVRYF.

The chain uses TRBV11-3 and TRBJ2-1, with TRBD2 matching 8 bases. After removal of 5 bases from V and 7 bases from J, the junction contained 10 bases not matched to a gene. The CDR3 extends over 15 amino acids. Looked up from germline, CDR1 is SGHNT and CDR2 is YENEEA. This CDR3 reads CASSAGGGRSNEQFF. The DNA for the CDR3 is TGTGCCAGCAGCGCCGGGGGGGGCCGGTCTAATGAGCAGTTCTTC.

This chain links TRBV7-5 with TRBJ1-2; the D call in the table, TRBD1, was not verified against the DNA. TRBV7-5 is an annotated pseudogene. The CDR3 runs 16 residues. The chain's CDR3 is CVRSYPDRGYNYGYTF. As DNA, the CDR3 is TGTGTCAGAAGCTACCCCGACAGGGGCTATAACTATGGCTACACCTTC.

This chain uses TRBV19 with TRBJ2-7; TRBD2 matches at 9 bases. CDR3 size: 15 residues. CDR1 and CDR2 (germline): LNHDA, SQIVND (reference sequence). The V gene end was trimmed by 4 bases and the J gene end by 0 bases; junction bases not matched to a gene: 4. This chain's CDR3 is CASSTSGGSSYEQYF. CDR3 nucleotide sequence: TGTGCCAGTAGTACGAGCGGGGGGTCCTCCTACGAGCAGTACTTC.

V and J are TRBV4-2 and TRBJ2-7; TRBD2 matches 8 bases. The CDR3 is 16 amino acids. V dropped 6 bases and J dropped 3; count of bases not matched to a gene: 13. CDR1 and CDR2 from the germline V gene are LGHNA and YNFKEQ. CDR3 loop: CASSHDWTSTIYEQYF. In DNA form, the CDR3 reads TGTGCCAGCAGTCATGACTGGACTAGCACCATCTACGAGCAGTACTTC.

This clone was counted once. This chain joins TRBV5-6 and TRBJ1-2; D not certain. The germline gives CDR1 SGHDT, CDR2 YYEEEE. V shed 0 bases and J shed 8 bases, with 14 bases lying between them. The CDR3 runs 14 residues. CDR3 protein: CASSLAPGSYGYTF. CDR3 nucleotide sequence: TGTGCCAGCAGCTTGGCCCCGGGGTCTTACGGCTACACCTTC.

The chain has TRBV7-2 and TRBJ2-1, with D tentatively TRBD2 (6 bases). Trimming removed 1 base at V and 6 bases at J, with 7 bases between. This CDR3 region has 13 residues. Germline assignment: CDR1 SGHTA and CDR2 FQGNSA. The CDR3 nucleotides read TGTGCCAGCAGCTTAGTCGGGAGCAATGAGCAGTTCTTC. This gives the protein CASSLVGSNEQFF.

The rearrangement links TRBV11-1 to TRBJ2-3; D is uncertain. The CDR3 runs to 16 residues. V was shortened by 4 bases and J by 5 bases, with 19 bases between the two germline ends. Germline V gene sequence: CDR1 SGHAT, CDR2 FQDESV (reference sequence). CDR3 amino acids: CASSSRAWSDKDTQYF. The DNA of the CDR3 is TGTGCCAGCAGCTCTAGAGCGTGGAGCGATAAAGATACGCAGTATTTT.

The V and J genes are TRBV5-1 and TRBJ2-7; D is possibly TRBD1 (6 bases). The ends were cut back, 1 base at V and 5 bases at J, with 16 bases in the middle. Germline-derived CDR1 and CDR2 are SGHRS and YFSETQ. The CDR3 totals 15 residues. As DNA, the CDR3 is TGCGCCAGCAGCTTGCTTCCGGTGGGGGACAACGAGCAGTACTTC. This sequence encodes CASSLLPVGDNEQYF. Supplemented by reference TRBV5-1 and TRBJ2-7, the full variable domain reads KAGVTQTPRYLIKTRGQQVTLSCSPISGHRSVSWYQQTPGQGLQFLFEYFSETQRNKGNFPGRFSGRQFSNSRSEMNVSTLELGDSALYLCASSLLPVGDNEQYFGPGTRLTVT.

The J gene is TRBJ2-5, the V gene TRBV6-1; 7 bases fit TRBD1. V lost 4 bases, J lost 1 base, and 12 bases stayed unmatched. Per the germline V gene, CDR1 is MNHNS and CDR2 is SASEGT. CDR3 size: 17 residues. CDR3 coding DNA: TGTGCCAGCAGTGCATGGACAGGCAGCCTTACCCAAGAGACCCAGTACTTC. This codes for CASSAWTGSLTQETQYF.

This clone was detected only once. The chain has TRBV5-6 and TRBJ2-6; tentative D call: TRBD2 (6 bases). The CDR3 consists of 18 residues. The germline V gene encodes CDR1 SGHDT and CDR2 YYEEEE. Trimming left V 1 base short and J 0 bases short, with 14 bases between. The CDR3 protein is CASSLLGGESSGANVLTF. The CDR3 bases are TGTGCCAGCAGCTTGTTGGGCGGGGAGAGCTCTGGGGCCAACGTCCTGACTTTC.

The chain uses TRBV12-1 and TRBJ2-5; TRBD1 was called by the table and not checked on the DNA. The closer fit of TRBJ2-7 to the DNA end suggests the J call may be wrong. TRBV12-1 is a pseudogene segment. The CDR3 runs to 14 residues. As DNA, the CDR3 is TGTGCCAGCAGCTTTGCGCAGGGGCTCTACGAGCAGTACTTC. Its translation: CASSFAQGLYEQYF.

The chain has TRBV4-1 and TRBJ2-1; 9 bases are a match to TRBD2. The CDR3 length is 17 residues. Germline V CDR1 and CDR2: MGHRA, YSYEKL. V trimming: 5 bases; J trimming: 5 bases; junction bases outside the gene matches: 13. Here the CDR3 reads CASSYSPKTSGDNEQFF. CDR3 nucleotides: TGCGCCAGCAGCTACTCTCCGAAGACTAGCGGAGACAATGAGCAGTTCTTC.

The V and J genes are TRBV19 and TRBJ2-3, with D possibly matching TRBD1 (6 bases). Germline V lookup: CDR1 LNHDA, CDR2 SQIVND (reference sequence). Trimming removed 4 bases from V and 1 base from J, with 9 bases in between. The CDR3 totals 14 residues. As DNA, the CDR3 is TGTGCCAGTAGTACCTACAGGGGCACAGATACGCAGTATTTT. This gives the protein CASSTYRGTDTQYF.

V and J are TRBV9 and TRBJ2-7; D is possibly TRBD1 (6 bases). V shed 0 bases and J shed 6 bases, with 10 bases lying between them. The germline V gene has CDR1 SGDLS and CDR2 YYNGEE. The CDR3 covers 13 residues. The CDR3 DNA reads TGTGCCAGCAGCGTAGAGCCCAGGGGCGAGCAGTACTTC. Translating gives CASSVEPRGEQYF. The variable domain in full, with the rest retrieved from reference TRBV9 and TRBJ2-7, is DSGVTQTPKHLITATGQRVTLRCSPRSGDLSVYWYQQSLDQGLQFLIQYYNGEERAKGNILERFSAQQFPDLHSELNLSSLELGDSALYFCASSVEPRGEQYFGPGTRLTVT.

The chain uses TRBV5-1 and TRBJ2-7; 12 bases are shared with TRBD2. CDR1 is SGHRS and CDR2 is YFSETQ in the germline V gene. V gave up 4 bases and J gave up 3 bases; unmatched junction bases: 5. The CDR3 is made up of 15 amino acids. The CDR3 reads CASSHRTSGVYEQYF. DNA for the CDR3: TGCGCCAGCAGCCACAGGACTAGCGGGGTCTACGAGCAGTACTTC.

The rearrangement links TRBV19 to TRBJ2-7; 8 bases line up with TRBD2. Trimming removed 2 bases from V and 0 bases from J; junction bases left unmatched: 3. Germline V gene lookup returns CDR1 LNHDA and CDR2 SQIVND (reference sequence). This CDR3 comprises 15 residues. In nucleotides, the CDR3 is TGTGCCAGTAGTATATCGCGGGAGGACTCCTACGAGCAGTACTTC. Translated: CASSISREDSYEQYF.